A selection of T cell receptor beta chains follows, all from one sample in a study of blood T cell repertoires in COVID-19. Some clones are missing from TCRdb's copy, which holds only in-frame ones; the method was immunoSEQ multiplex PCR. This table has about 160,000 clones, 85% appearing once. The specimen was peripheral blood. The receptors derive from a human donor with acute or convalescent COVID-19. The donor label of this sample is uncertain. CDR3s include the opening cysteine and the closing phenylalanine or tryptophan. A D gene is named only where the DNA matches it firmly. Clone size appears in some rows only: once, few, many, or a class for an expanded clone.

clone size	V gene	J gene	D gene	CDR3 DNA	CDR3 protein
.	TRBV5-6	TRBJ2-2	TRBD1	TGTGCCAGCAGCCTACAGGGGGCAGCCGGGGAGCTGTTTTTT	CASSLQGAAGELFF
.	TRBV27	TRBJ1-4	.	TGTGCCAGCCCTCGGAGGGAAACTAATGAAAAACTGTTTTTT	CASPRRETNEKLFF
.	TRBV18	TRBJ1-1	.	TGTGCCAGCTCTCCCATCGAGGGAGAAGCTTTCTTT	CASSPIEGEAFF
.	TRBV14	TRBJ2-7	.	TGTGCCAGCAGCCAAAGGGAAGGGCGGGCCTCGTCCTACGAGCAGTACTTC	CASSQREGRASSYEQYF
.	TRBV7-9	TRBJ2-7	TRBD1	TGTGCCAGCAGCTTTAGGACAGGGCCCGCCTACGAGCAGTACTTC	CASSFRTGPAYEQYF
.	TRBV10-1	TRBJ2-5	.	TGCGCCAGCAGTGGGCTTCCCGGGGGGACCCAGTACTTC	CASSGLPGGTQYF
.	TRBV28	TRBJ1-2	.	TGTGCCAGCAGTTTGGAGGGTAACTATGGCTACACCTTC	CASSLEGNYGYTF
.	TRBV7-2	TRBJ2-3	.	TGTGCCAGCAGCCCCAGCGGATTTTACACAGATACGCAGTATTTT	CASSPSGFYTDTQYF
.	TRBV4-2	TRBJ1-1	TRBD1	TGTGCCAGCAGCCAAGATGTAGCAGGGGGGTTCGCTGAAGCTTTCTTT	CASSQDVAGGFAEAFF
once	TRBV12-5	TRBJ1-3	.	TGTGCTAGTGGTGGCCGGGACACCTCTGGAAACACCATATATTTT	CASGGRDTSGNTIYF
.	TRBV7-3	TRBJ2-3	TRBD2	TGTGCCAGCAGCTTAGGCGGGGGGGCAACAGCAGATACGCAGTATTTT	CASSLGGGATADTQYF
.	TRBV28	TRBJ2-7	.	TGTGCCAGCAGTACTGTAATCAAGGGAGGCGAGCAGTACTTC	CASSTVIKGGEQYF
once	TRBV6-1	TRBJ2-3	TRBD2	TGTGCCAGCAGTGTACCCTCTCACCGGGAGGAGCTGGCAGATACGCAGTATTTT	CASSVPSHREELADTQYF
.	TRBV19	TRBJ1-3	.	TGTGCCAGTAGTATCGGGAGGGGCTCTGGAAACACCATATATTTT	CASSIGRGSGNTIYF
.	TRBV24-1	TRBJ2-3	TRBD1	TGTGCCACCAGTGACACAGGGGCCGCAGGGTTAGATACGCAGTATTTT	CATSDTGAAGLDTQYF
.	TRBV9	TRBJ2-1	.	TGTGCCAGCAGCGTAGGAGGCCGAGCGGGCCGCTCCTACAATGAGCAGTTCTTC	CASSVGGRAGRSYNEQFF
.	TRBV3-1/TRBV3-2	TRBJ1-1	.	TGTGCCAGCAGCCCCCGCTTAAGCGGAAATGAAGCTTTCTTT	CASSPRLSGNEAFF
.	TRBV3-1/TRBV3-2	TRBJ2-2	TRBD2	TGTGCCAGCAGCCAAGTTAGCGGGGTGGGATCTTCCGGGGAGCTGTTTTTT	CASSQVSGVGSSGELFF
.	TRBV29-1	TRBJ1-1	TRBD1	TGCAGCGTTAGGGGACAGATCACTGAAGCTTTCTTT	CSVRGQITEAFF
once	TRBV9	TRBJ1-1	TRBD1	TGTGCCAGCAGCGTAGTTTCAGGGGGAGCTTTCTTT	CASSVVSGGAFF
few	TRBV4-1	TRBJ1-3	TRBD1	TGCGCCAGCAGCCAGACAGGGGACCAAGTCTCTGGAAACACCATATATTTT	CASSQTGDQVSGNTIYF
once	TRBV7-2	TRBJ1-1	TRBD1	TGTGCCAGCAGCTTAGCGTCGGGACAGCCGAACACTGAAGCTTTCTTT	CASSLASGQPNTEAFF
.	TRBV3-1/TRBV3-2	TRBJ2-1	.	TGTGCCAGCAGCCATATTAATGAGCAGTTCTTC	CASSHINEQFF
.	TRBV14	TRBJ1-5	TRBD1	TGTGCCAGCAGCAAGTCCGGGACAGGGGGCGACGGACAGCCCCAGCATTTT	CASSKSGTGGDGQPQHF
.	TRBV18	TRBJ1-4	.	TGTGCCAGCTCACCACGAGGTGAAAAACTGTTTTTT	CASSPRGEKLFF
.	TRBV10-1	TRBJ2-5	TRBD1	TGCGCCAGCAGTAGGGACAGGCGCCAGAAAGAGACCCAGTACTTC	CASSRDRRQKETQYF
.	TRBV19	TRBJ2-7	TRBD1	TGTGCCAGTAGTACTTCTGGACAGGGGGCCTTTTACGAGCAGTACTTC	CASSTSGQGAFYEQYF
.	TRBV7-6	TRBJ2-2	TRBD1	TGTGCCAGCAGCCCGAACCCGGGACAGGTACCCACCGGGGAGCTGTTTTTT	CASSPNPGQVPTGELFF
.	TRBV4-1	TRBJ1-5	.	TGCGCCAGCAGCCAAGGAGAGATCAGCAATCAGCCCCAGCATTTT	CASSQGEISNQPQHF
.	TRBV18	TRBJ2-3	TRBD2	TGTGCCAGCTCGCTGACTAGCGGGGAAGATACGCAGTATTTT	CASSLTSGEDTQYF
.	TRBV24-1	TRBJ2-1	TRBD1	TGTGCCACCAGTGATTTCCACGGGACAGGGGGCTTATCCTACAATGAGCAGTTCTTC	CATSDFHGTGGLSYNEQFF
.	TRBV2	TRBJ2-5	TRBD2	TGTGCCAGCAGCGCCGATGGACTAGCGGAGGAGACCCAGTACTTC	CASSADGLAEETQYF
.	TRBV10-3	TRBJ1-2	.	TGTGCCATCAGTGAGTCAGGCAGGGAATATGGCTACACCTTC	CAISESGREYGYTF
.	TRBV28	TRBJ1-1	.	TGTGCCAGCAGTCCAGAAATGAACACTGAAGCTTTCTTT	CASSPEMNTEAFF
once	TRBV6-6	TRBJ2-7	TRBD2	TGTGCCAGCAGTTACGCCCCGGGGGGGTCCGCTTACGAGCAGTACTTC	CASSYAPGGSAYEQYF
once	TRBV19	TRBJ2-5	.	TGTGCCAGTAGTATAGAGGGGGCCAAGACCCAGTACTTC	CASSIEGAKTQYF
.	TRBV18	TRBJ2-1	.	TGTGCCAGCTCACGAGGGAATGAGCAGTTCTTC	CASSRGNEQFF
.	TRBV5-1	TRBJ1-5	TRBD1	TGCGCCAGCAGCTTAGGGGCAGGGGGTGGCAATCAGCCCCAGCATTTT	CASSLGAGGGNQPQHF
.	TRBV11-3	TRBJ1-2	TRBD1	TGTGCCAGCAGCCCAGAAGGGACAGCGAACTATGGCTACACCTTC	CASSPEGTANYGYTF
.	TRBV7-6	TRBJ1-1	.	TGTGCCAGCAGCTTAAAGGGAGGAGGGAACACTGAAGCTTTCTTT	CASSLKGGGNTEAFF
.	TRBV5-1	TRBJ1-1	.	TGCTCCTCCGGTCCAGGGGTGAACACTGAAGCTTTCTTT	CSSGPGVNTEAFF
.	TRBV5-3	TRBJ1-6	TRBD1	TGTGCCAGAAGCTTGGCCCCCAGGGGGCGCCTCCCCCTCCACTTT	CARSLAPRGRLPLHF
.	TRBV27	TRBJ1-5	TRBD1	TGTGCCAGCCCCGGACAGGCGTTGGGCAATCAGCCCCAGCATTTT	CASPGQALGNQPQHF
.	TRBV5-1	TRBJ2-3	TRBD2	TGCGCCAGCAGCCCCCCGCCTAGCGGGGGTGGCACAGATACGCAGTATTTT	CASSPPPSGGGTDTQYF
.	TRBV10-2	TRBJ1-2	.	TGCGCCACCACACCACGGGAAATTAACTATGGCTACACCTTC	CATTPREINYGYTF
.	TRBV5-4	TRBJ1-6	.	TGTGCCAGCAGCTTGGGGCAGGTCAATTCACCCCTCCACTTT	CASSLGQVNSPLHF
.	TRBV30	TRBJ1-5	.	TGTGCCTGGAGTGTAAACAAATATACAGCCCAGCATTTT	CAWSVNKYTAQHF
.	TRBV7-3	TRBJ1-2	TRBD1	TGTGCCAGCAGCCCCGGGACAGGGTCGTTTGGCTACACCTTC	CASSPGTGSFGYTF
.	TRBV6-6	TRBJ1-2	.	TGTGCCAGCAGTCCACCCACTGGGCCTACAGGGACCAACTATGGCTACACCTTC	CASSPPTGPTGTNYGYTF
.	TRBV9	TRBJ2-7	TRBD2	TGTGCCAGCAGCGTAGGGGATAGCGGGGGGCCCTACGAGCAGTACTTC	CASSVGDSGGPYEQYF
.	TRBV7-2	TRBJ1-5	TRBD1	TGTGCCAGCAGCCCGCGACAGGGGTTAGGTCCCCAGCATTTT	CASSPRQGLGPQHF
.	TRBV2	TRBJ1-4	.	TGTGCCAGCAGTGAAAACAGGGCCTCTAATGAAAAACTGTTTTTT	CASSENRASNEKLFF
.	TRBV4-3	TRBJ1-1	.	TGCGCCAGCAGCCAAGATAGAAACACTGAAGCTTTCTTT	CASSQDRNTEAFF
.	TRBV30	TRBJ1-4	.	TGTGCCTGGAGTAGCCAGGGGACGGGAGGGGAAAAACTGTTTTTT	CAWSSQGTGGEKLFF
.	TRBV4-1	TRBJ2-1	.	TGCGCCAGCAGCCGAGGCGACAGTTCCTGGACCTACAATGAGCAGTTCTTC	CASSRGDSSWTYNEQFF
.	TRBV27	TRBJ1-5	TRBD1	TGTGCCAGCAGGATGACAGGGCTCGGTCAGCCCCAGCATTTT	CASRMTGLGQPQHF
.	TRBV29-1	TRBJ1-3	.	TGCAGCGTTCGGGACTCTGGAAACACCATATATTTT	CSVRDSGNTIYF
.	TRBV3-1/TRBV3-2	TRBJ1-1	.	TGTGCCAGCAGCCAAAACCACAGGTGGGGCATGAACACTGAAGCTTTCTTT	CASSQNHRWGMNTEAFF
once	TRBV5-4	TRBJ1-2	.	TGTGCCAGCAGCTCCAACGGAGGGGATGGCTACACCTTC	CASSSNGGDGYTF
once	TRBV19	TRBJ1-1	.	TGTGCCAGTAGTGCGACAAGGGGGAACACTGAAGCTTTCTTT	CASSATRGNTEAFF